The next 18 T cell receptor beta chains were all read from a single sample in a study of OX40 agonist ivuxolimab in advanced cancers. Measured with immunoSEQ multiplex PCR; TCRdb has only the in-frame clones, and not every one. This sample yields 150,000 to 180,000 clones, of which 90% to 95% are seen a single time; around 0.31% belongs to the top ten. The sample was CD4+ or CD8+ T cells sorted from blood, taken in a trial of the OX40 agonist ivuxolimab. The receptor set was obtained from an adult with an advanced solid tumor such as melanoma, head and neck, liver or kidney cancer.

The CDR3 sequence: CASSLTSYNEQFF. In DNA, the CDR3 is TGCGCCAGCAGCTTAACATCCTACAATGAGCAGTTCTTC. The rearrangement joins TRBV5-1 to TRBJ2-1; D remains unclear. Trimming left V 2 bases short and J 1 base short, with 4 bases between. This CDR3 is built from 13 residues. Germline CDR1 is SGHRS and CDR2 is YFSETQ.

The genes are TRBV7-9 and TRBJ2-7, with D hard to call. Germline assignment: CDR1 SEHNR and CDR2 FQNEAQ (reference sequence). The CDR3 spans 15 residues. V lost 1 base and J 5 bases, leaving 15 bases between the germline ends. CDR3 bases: TGTGCCAGCAGCTTAGGCCCATCCTACGCTGACGAGCAGTACTTC. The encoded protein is CASSLGPSYADEQYF. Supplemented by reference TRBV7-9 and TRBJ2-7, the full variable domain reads DTGVSQNPRHKITKRGQNVTFRCDPISEHNRLYWYRQTLGQGPEFLTYFQNEAQLEKSRLLSDRFSAERPKGSFSTLEIQRTEQGDSAMYLCASSLGPSYADEQYFGPGTRLTVT.

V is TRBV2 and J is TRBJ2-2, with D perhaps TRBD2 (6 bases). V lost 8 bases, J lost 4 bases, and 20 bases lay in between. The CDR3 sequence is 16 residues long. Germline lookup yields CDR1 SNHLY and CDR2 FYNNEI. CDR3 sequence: CASSTQGGAATGELFF. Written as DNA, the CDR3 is TGTGCCAGCTCGACGCAAGGCGGGGCAGCCACCGGGGAGCTGTTTTTT.

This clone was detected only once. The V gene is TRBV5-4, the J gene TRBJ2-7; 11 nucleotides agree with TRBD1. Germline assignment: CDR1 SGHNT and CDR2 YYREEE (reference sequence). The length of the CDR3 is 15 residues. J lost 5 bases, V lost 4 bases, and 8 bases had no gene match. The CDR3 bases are TGTGCCAGCAGCATAGGACAGGGGGCGCGCGACGAGCAGTACTTC. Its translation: CASSIGQGARDEQYF.

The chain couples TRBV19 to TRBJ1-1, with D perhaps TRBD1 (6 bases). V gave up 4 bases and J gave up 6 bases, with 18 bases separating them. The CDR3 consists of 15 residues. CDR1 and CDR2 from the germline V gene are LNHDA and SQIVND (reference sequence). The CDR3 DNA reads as TGTGCCAGTAGTAGGGATAGGGGGGCAGCCGCTGAAGCTTTCTTT. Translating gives CASSRDRGAAAEAFF.

CDR3 sequence: CASSQVGSGAAYNEQFF. In nucleotides, the CDR3 is TGCGCCAGCAGCCAAGTAGGGTCCGGGGCGGCCTACAATGAGCAGTTCTTC. The rearrangement uses TRBV4-3 and TRBJ2-1, with D perhaps being TRBD1 or TRBD2 (5 bases each). The length of the CDR3 is 17 residues. V gave up 1 base and J gave up 2 bases, with 15 bases separating them. CDR1 LGHNA and CDR2 YSLEER come from the germline V gene.

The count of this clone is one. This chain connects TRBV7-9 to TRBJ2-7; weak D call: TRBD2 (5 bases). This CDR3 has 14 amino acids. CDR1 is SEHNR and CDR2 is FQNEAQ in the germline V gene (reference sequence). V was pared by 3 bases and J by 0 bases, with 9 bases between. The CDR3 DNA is TGTGCCAGCAGCTTCCGGGGTGCCTCCTACGAGCAGTACTTC. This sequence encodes CASSFRGASYEQYF.

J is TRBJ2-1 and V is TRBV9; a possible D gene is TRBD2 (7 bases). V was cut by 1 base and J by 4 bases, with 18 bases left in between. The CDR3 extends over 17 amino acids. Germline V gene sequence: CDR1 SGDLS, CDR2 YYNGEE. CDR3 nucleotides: TGTGCCAGCAGCGTAAGGGGGGGTGACCTTTCATACAATGAGCAGTTCTTC. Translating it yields CASSVRGGDLSYNEQFF.

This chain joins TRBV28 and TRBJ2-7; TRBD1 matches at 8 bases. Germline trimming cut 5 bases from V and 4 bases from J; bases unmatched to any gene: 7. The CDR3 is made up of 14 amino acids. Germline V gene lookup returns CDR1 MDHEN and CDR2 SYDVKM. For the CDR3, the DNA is TGTGCCAGCAGTCCCTCCCGGGACAGGTACGAGCAGTACTTC. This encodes CASSPSRDRYEQYF.

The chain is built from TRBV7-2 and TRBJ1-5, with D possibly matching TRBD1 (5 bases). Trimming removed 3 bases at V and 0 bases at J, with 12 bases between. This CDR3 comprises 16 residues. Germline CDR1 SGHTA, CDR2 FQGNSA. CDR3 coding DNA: TGTGCCAGCAGCTTCGGAGGGGCCCCTAGCAATCAGCCCCAGCATTTT. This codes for CASSFGGAPSNQPQHF.

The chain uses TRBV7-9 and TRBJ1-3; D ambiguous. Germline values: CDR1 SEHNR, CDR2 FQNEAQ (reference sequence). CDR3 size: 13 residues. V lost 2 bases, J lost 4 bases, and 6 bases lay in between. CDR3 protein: CASSLQSGNTIYF. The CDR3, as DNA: TGTGCCAGCAGCTTACAATCCGGAAACACCATATATTTT.

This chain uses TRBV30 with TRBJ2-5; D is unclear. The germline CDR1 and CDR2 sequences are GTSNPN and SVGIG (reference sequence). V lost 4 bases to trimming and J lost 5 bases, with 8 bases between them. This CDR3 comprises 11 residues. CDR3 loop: CAWTPRETQYF. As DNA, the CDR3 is TGTGCCTGGACCCCCAGGGAGACCCAGTACTTC.

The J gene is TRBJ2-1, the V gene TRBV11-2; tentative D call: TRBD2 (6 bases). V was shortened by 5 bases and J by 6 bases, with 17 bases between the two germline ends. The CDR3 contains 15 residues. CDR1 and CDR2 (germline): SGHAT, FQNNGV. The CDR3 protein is CASSLRDRDFNEQFF. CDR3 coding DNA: TGTGCCAGCAGCCTAAGGGACCGGGACTTCAATGAGCAGTTCTTC.

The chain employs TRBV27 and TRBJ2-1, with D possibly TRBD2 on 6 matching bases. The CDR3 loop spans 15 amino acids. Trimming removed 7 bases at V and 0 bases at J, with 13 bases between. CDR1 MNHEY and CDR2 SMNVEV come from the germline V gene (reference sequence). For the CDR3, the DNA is TGTGCCAGCACCCCGGACTATAGCTCCTACAATGAGCAGTTCTTC. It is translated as CASTPDYSSYNEQFF.

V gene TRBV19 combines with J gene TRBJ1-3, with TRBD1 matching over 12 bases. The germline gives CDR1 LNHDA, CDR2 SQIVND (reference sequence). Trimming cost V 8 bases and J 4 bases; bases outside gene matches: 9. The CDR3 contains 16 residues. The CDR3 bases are TGTGCCAGTCGCCCGGGACAGGGGGCTTGGGGAAACACCATATATTTT. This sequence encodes CASRPGQGAWGNTIYF.

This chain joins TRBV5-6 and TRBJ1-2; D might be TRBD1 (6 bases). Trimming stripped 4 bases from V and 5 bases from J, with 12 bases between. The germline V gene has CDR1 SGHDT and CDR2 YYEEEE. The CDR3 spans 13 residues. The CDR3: CASSADRLYGYTF. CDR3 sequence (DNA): TGTGCCAGCAGCGCTGACAGGCTATATGGCTACACCTTC.

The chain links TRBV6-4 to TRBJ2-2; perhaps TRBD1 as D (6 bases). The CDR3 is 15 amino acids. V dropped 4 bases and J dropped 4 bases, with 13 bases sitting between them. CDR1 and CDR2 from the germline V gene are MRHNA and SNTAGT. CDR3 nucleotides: TGTGCCAGCAGTGGACAGGCTGTGGGCACCGGGGAGCTGTTTTTT. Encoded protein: CASSGQAVGTGELFF.

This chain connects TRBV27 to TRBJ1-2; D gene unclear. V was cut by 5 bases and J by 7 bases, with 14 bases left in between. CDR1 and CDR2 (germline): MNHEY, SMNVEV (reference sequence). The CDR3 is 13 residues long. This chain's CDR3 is CASSIMEGRGYTF. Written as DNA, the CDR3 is TGTGCCAGCAGTATAATGGAAGGTCGTGGCTACACCTTC.